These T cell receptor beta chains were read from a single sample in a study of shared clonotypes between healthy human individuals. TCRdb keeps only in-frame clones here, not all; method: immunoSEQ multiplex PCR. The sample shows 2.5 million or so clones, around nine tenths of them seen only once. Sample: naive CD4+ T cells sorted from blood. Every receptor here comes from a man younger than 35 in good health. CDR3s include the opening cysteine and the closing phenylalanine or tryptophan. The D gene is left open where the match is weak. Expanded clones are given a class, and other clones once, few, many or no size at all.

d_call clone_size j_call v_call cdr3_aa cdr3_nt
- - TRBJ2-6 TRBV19 CASSILGSGANVLTF TGTGCCAGTAGTATACTGGGATCTGGGGCCAACGTCCTGACTTTC
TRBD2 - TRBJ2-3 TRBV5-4 CASSGGTSGVTDTQYF TGTGCCAGCAGCGGCGGGACTAGCGGGGTCACAGATACGCAGTATTTT
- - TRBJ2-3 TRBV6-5 CASRFTDTQYF TGTGCCAGCAGGTTCACAGATACGCAGTATTTT
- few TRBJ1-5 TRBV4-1 CASSLQGMVGPQHF TGCGCCAGCAGCCTACAGGGTATGGTGGGGCCCCAGCATTTT
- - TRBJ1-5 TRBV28 CASSPDSNQPQHF TGTGCCAGCAGTCCAGACAGCAATCAGCCCCAGCATTTT
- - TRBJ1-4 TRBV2 CASSGADRANEKLFF TGTGCCAGCAGTGGGGCGGACCGTGCTAATGAAAAACTGTTTTTT
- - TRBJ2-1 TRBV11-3 CASSLSHGGYNEQFF TGTGCCAGCAGCTTAAGCCACGGGGGTTACAATGAGCAGTTCTTC
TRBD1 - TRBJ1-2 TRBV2 CASSEMFQGALNTF TGTGCCAGCAGTGAAATGTTCCAGGGGGCATTAAACACCTTC
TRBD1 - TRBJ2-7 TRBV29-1 CSVDGTGGHEQYF TGCAGCGTTGATGGGACAGGGGGACACGAGCAGTACTTC
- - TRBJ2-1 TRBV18 CASSPARGPYNEQFF TGTGCCAGCTCACCAGCGAGGGGTCCCTACAATGAGCAGTTCTTC
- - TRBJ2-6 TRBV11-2 CATTGTVSGANVLTF TGTGCCACGACCGGGACGGTCTCTGGGGCCAACGTCCTGACTTTC
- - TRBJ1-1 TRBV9 CASSAPGRKDTEAFF TGTGCCAGCAGCGCTCCAGGGAGGAAGGACACTGAAGCTTTCTTT
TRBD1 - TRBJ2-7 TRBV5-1 CASSSTGTAYEQYF TGCGCCAGCAGCTCCACAGGGACAGCCTACGAGCAGTACTTC
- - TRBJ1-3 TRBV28 CASRTGYSGNTIYF TGTGCCAGCCGAACAGGGTACTCTGGAAACACCATATATTTT
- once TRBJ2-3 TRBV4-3 CASSQGSLDTDTQYF TGCGCCAGCAGCCAGGGTTCCCTGGACACAGATACGCAGTATTTT
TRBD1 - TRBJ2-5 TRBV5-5 CASSSGQWETQYF TGTGCCAGCAGCTCGGGACAGTGGGAGACCCAGTACTTC
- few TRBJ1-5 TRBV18 CASSQAGNQPQHF TGTGCCAGCTCACAAGCCGGAAATCAGCCCCAGCATTTT
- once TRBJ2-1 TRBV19 CASKATGSNEQFF TGTGCCAGTAAGGCGACAGGTAGCAATGAGCAGTTCTTC
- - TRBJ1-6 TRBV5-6 CASSLGQPDKPLHF TGTGCCAGCAGCTTGGGACAGCCGGATAAACCCCTCCACTTT
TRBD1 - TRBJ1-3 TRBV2 CASRGQPSRSGNTIYF TGTGCCAGCAGGGGACAGCCCTCCCGGAGTGGAAACACCATATATTTT
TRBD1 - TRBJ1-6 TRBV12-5 CASGQPAGQGNSPLHF TGTGCTAGTGGCCAACCCGCGGGACAGGGAAATTCACCCCTCCACTTT
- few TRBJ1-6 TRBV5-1 CASSVDGGKPLHF TGCGCCAGCAGCGTGGACGGAGGGAAACCCCTCCACTTT